These T cell receptor beta chains were read from a single sample in a study of blood T cell repertoires in COVID-19. Using immunoSEQ multiplex PCR, the repertoire was profiled, and TCRdb retains in-frame clones only, with some absent. The top ten clones hold about 61% of a sample with 30,000 to 40,000 clones, more than 75% of them seen once. Sequenced input: peripheral blood. The receptors here all came from a man aged 65 to 79 with acute or convalescent COVID-19. Each CDR3 is given with its conserved first and last residue. D genes are given only for firm matches. Part of the rows lack a size; the others show once, few, many or a class for expanded clones.

clone_size	v_call	j_call	d_call	cdr3_aa	cdr3_nt
-	TRBV3-1/TRBV3-2	TRBJ2-7	-	CASSQAAAAYEQYF	TGTGCCAGCAGCCAAGCGGCAGCGGCTTACGAGCAGTACTTC
-	TRBV6-5	TRBJ1-2	TRBD1	CAIQTGNYGYTF	TGTGCCATCCAGACAGGGAACTATGGCTACACCTTC
-	TRBV6-5	TRBJ2-7	TRBD1	CASRAMTGVTYEQYF	TGTGCCAGCAGGGCGATGACAGGGGTCACCTACGAGCAGTACTTC
-	TRBV3-1/TRBV3-2	TRBJ1-3	-	CASSAGRNTIYF	TGTGCCAGCAGCGCGGGACGAAACACCATATATTTT
-	TRBV20-1	TRBJ2-5	TRBD2	CSASRQGAILAGGPWQETQYF	TGCAGTGCTAGTCGGCAGGGGGCAATTTTAGCGGGAGGGCCGTGGCAAGAGACCCAGTACTTC
-	TRBV27	TRBJ1-6	TRBD1	CASSLVRADRGFNSPLHF	TGTGCCAGCAGTTTAGTACGAGCCGACAGGGGGTTCAATTCACCCCTCCACTTT
-	TRBV4-3	TRBJ1-2	-	CASSQEPLRGGYGYTF	TGCGCCAGCAGCCAAGAACCTTTACGAGGGGGCTATGGCTACACCTTC
-	TRBV3-1/TRBV3-2	TRBJ2-3	TRBD2	CASSLGAGAEDTQYF	TGTGCCAGCAGCCTTGGAGCGGGGGCTGAAGATACGCAGTATTTT
-	TRBV7-2	TRBJ1-3	-	CASSLTRVQGNTIYF	TGTGCCAGCAGCTTAACGAGGGTACAAGGAAACACCATATATTTT
once	TRBV7-5	TRBJ1-1	-	CARSLGANQAGTEAFF	TGTGCCAGAAGCTTAGGGGCAAACCAAGCGGGCACTGAAGCTTTCTTT
once	TRBV5-1	TRBJ2-1	-	CASSPSPGYNEQFF	TGCGCCAGCAGCCCCTCCCCCGGTTACAATGAGCAGTTCTTC
-	TRBV2	TRBJ1-6	-	CASIALRDSPLHF	TGTGCCAGCATAGCCCTCAGGGATTCACCCCTCCACTTT
few	TRBV27	TRBJ2-1	TRBD2	CASSSRREGLNEQFF	TGTGCCAGCAGTTCCAGGCGGGAGGGCCTCAATGAGCAGTTCTTC
-	TRBV29-1	TRBJ2-3	-	CSVVGEYTDTQYF	TGCAGCGTTGTGGGCGAATACACAGATACGCAGTATTTT
-	TRBV5-1	TRBJ1-2	-	CASSFVGLHYGYTF	TGCGCCAGCAGCTTCGTTGGACTGCACTATGGCTACACCTTC
-	TRBV6-2/TRBV6-3	TRBJ2-5	TRBD1	CASSGQGRETQYF	TGTGCCAGCAGTGGACAGGGTCGAGAGACCCAGTACTTC
-	TRBV18	TRBJ1-5	-	CASSPATVSNQPQHF	TGTGCCAGCTCACCCGCGACAGTGAGCAATCAGCCCCAGCATTTT
-	TRBV19	TRBJ2-3	-	CASSIDSDRRTDTQYF	TGTGCCAGTAGTATAGATTCGGACAGACGCACAGATACGCAGTATTTT
once	TRBV9	TRBJ1-1	TRBD1	CASSQRTGYMNTEAFF	TGTGCCAGCAGCCAACGGACAGGTTACATGAACACTGAAGCTTTCTTT
-	TRBV7-8	TRBJ1-5	TRBD1	CASSYTGDQPQHF	TGTGCCAGCAGCTATACAGGGGATCAGCCCCAGCATTTT
-	TRBV19	TRBJ2-4	TRBD2	CASSTGRGLGNIQYF	TGTGCCAGTAGTACCGGGCGGGGGTTGGGAAACATTCAGTACTTC
-	TRBV2	TRBJ2-1	-	CASSEAVGSFSYNEQFF	TGTGCCAGCAGTGAAGCAGTAGGTAGCTTCTCCTACAATGAGCAGTTCTTC
-	TRBV18	TRBJ1-4	TRBD1	CASSRDRDEKLFF	TGTGCCAGCTCACGGGACAGGGACGAAAAACTGTTTTTT
medium-sized	TRBV5-5	TRBJ2-7	TRBD2	CASSLRTSGSSEQYF	TGTGCCAGCAGCTTGAGGACTAGCGGGAGCAGCGAGCAGTACTTC
-	TRBV19	TRBJ2-1	-	CASRRGDPRNEQFF	TGTGCCAGTAGGCGAGGCGATCCGAGAAATGAGCAGTTCTTC
-	TRBV4-1	TRBJ2-1	TRBD2	CASSQVIGVLAGDLSNEQFF	TGCGCCAGCAGCCAAGTAATAGGAGTACTAGCGGGAGATCTGTCCAATGAGCAGTTCTTC